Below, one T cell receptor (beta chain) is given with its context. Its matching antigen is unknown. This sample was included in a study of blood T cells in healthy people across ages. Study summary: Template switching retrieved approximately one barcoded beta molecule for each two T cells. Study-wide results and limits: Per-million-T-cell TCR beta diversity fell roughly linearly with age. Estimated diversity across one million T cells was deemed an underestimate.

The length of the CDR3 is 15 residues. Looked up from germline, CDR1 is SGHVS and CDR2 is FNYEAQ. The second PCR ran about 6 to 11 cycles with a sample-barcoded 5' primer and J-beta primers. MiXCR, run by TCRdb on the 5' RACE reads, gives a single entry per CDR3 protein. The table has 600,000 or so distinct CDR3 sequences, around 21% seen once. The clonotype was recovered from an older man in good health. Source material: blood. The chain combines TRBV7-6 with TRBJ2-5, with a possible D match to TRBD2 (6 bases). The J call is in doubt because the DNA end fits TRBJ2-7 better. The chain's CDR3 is CASSTSSGTYHEQYF. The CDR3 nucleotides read TGTGCCAGCAGCACTAGCTCCGGGACGTACCACGAGCAGTACTTC.